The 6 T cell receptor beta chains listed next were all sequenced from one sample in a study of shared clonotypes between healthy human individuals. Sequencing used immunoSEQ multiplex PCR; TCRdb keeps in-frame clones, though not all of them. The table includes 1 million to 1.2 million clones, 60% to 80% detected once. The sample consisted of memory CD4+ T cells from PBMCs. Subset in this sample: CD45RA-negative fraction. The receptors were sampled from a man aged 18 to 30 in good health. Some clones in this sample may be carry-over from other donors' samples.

CDR3 coding DNA: TGTGCCAGCAGCCCGGGGACGGGAGGGCCGGCCAATGAGCAGTTCTTC. It translates to CASSPGTGGPANEQFF. The chain is built from TRBV11-3 and TRBJ2-1, with 8 nucleotides matching TRBD2. J gave up 6 bases and V 5 bases, and 12 bases lay outside the gene matches. CDR1 SGHNT and CDR2 YENEEA come from the germline V gene. The CDR3 covers 16 residues.

CDR3 residues: CASIPRIGATYEQYF. CDR3 nucleotide sequence: TGTGCCAGCATCCCTCGAATCGGGGCGACCTACGAGCAGTACTTC. The V call is TRBV28, the J call TRBJ2-7; the D gene could be TRBD1 or TRBD2 (5 bases each). V was trimmed by 7 bases and J by 2 bases, leaving 18 bases between them. Looked up from germline, CDR1 is MDHEN and CDR2 is SYDVKM. This CDR3 is 15 amino acids long.

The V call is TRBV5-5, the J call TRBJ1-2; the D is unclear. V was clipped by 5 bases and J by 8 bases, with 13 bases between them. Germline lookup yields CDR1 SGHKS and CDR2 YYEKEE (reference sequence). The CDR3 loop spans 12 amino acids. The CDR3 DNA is TGTGCCAGCAGTCCCATGGGGTCAGGCTACACCTTC. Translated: CASSPMGSGYTF.

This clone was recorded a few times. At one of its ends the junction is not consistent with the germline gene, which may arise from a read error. CDR3 DNA: TGTGCCAGCAGCATAGGGAGGGACACCGAAGCTTTCTTT. Translation gives CASSIGRDTEAFF. The chain has TRBV7-8 and TRBJ1-1; TRBD1 might be the D (6 bases). Germline-derived CDR1 and CDR2 are SGHVS and FQNEAQ. The CDR3 extends over 13 amino acids. The variable domain in full, with the rest retrieved from reference TRBV7-8 and TRBJ1-1, is GAGVSQSPRYKVAKRGQDVALRCDPISGHVSLFWYQQALGQGPEFLTYFQNEAQLDKSGLPSDRFFAERPEGSVSTLKIQRTQQEDSAVYLCASSIGRDTEAFFGQGTRLTVV.

This chain's CDR3 is CASSEGGDTQYF. The CDR3 bases are TGTGCCAGCAGCGAGGGTGGAGATACGCAGTATTTT. The chain carries TRBV6-6 and TRBJ2-3; D is possibly TRBD2 (5 bases). Looked up from germline, CDR1 is MNHNY and CDR2 is SVGAGI (reference sequence). The CDR3 runs 12 residues. V gave up 6 bases and J gave up 5 bases, with 9 bases separating them.

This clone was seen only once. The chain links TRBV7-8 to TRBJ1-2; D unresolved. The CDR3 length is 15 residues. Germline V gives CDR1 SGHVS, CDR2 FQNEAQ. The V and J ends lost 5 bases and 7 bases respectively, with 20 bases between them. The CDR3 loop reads CASSLTLPAASGYTF. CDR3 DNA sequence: TGTGCCAGCAGCCTTACCCTTCCGGCTGCATCTGGCTACACCTTC.